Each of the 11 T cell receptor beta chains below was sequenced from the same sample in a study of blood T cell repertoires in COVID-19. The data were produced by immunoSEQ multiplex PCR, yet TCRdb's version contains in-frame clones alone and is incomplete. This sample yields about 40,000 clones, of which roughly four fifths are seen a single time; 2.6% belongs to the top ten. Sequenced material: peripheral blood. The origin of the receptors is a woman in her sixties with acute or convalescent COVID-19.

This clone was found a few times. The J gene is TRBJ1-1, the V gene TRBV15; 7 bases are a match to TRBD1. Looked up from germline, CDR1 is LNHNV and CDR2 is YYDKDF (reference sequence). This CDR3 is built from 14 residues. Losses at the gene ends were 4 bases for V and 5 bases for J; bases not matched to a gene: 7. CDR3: CATSIDRVRTEAFF. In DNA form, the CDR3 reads TGTGCCACCAGCATTGACAGGGTAAGGACTGAAGCTTTCTTT. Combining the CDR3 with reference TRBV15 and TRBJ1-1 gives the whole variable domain DAMVIQNPRYQVTQFGKPVTLSCSQTLNHNVMYWYQQKSSQAPKLLFHYYDKDFNNEADTPDNFQSRRPNTSFCFLDIRSPGLGDTAMYLCATSIDRVRTEAFFGQGTRLTVV.

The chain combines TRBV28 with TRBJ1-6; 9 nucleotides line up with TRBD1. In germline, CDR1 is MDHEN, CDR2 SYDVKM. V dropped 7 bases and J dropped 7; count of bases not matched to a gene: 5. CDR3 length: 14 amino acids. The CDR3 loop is CASTLGQGNSPLHF. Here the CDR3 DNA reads TGTGCCAGCACGCTCGGACAGGGGAATTCACCCCTCCACTTT.

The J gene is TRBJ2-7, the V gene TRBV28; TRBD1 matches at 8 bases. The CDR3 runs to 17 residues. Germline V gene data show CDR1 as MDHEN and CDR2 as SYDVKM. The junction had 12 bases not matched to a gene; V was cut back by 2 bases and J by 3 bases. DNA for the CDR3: TGTGCCAGCAGTTTAAGTGGGACAGGTTGGGGATACTACGAGCAGTACTTC. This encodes CASSLSGTGWGYYEQYF. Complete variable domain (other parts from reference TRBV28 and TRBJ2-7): DVKVTQSSRYLVKRTGEKVFLECVQDMDHENMFWYRQDPGLGLRLIYFSYDVKMKEKGDIPEGYSVSREKKERFSLILESASTNQTSMYLCASSLSGTGWGYYEQYFGPGTRLTVT.

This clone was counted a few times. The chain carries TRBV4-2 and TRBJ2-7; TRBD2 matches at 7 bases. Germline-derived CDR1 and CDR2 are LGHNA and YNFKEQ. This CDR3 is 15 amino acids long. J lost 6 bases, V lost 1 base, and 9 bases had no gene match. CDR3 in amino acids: CASSQGVGGGSEQYF. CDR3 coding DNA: TGTGCCAGCAGCCAAGGTGTGGGCGGGGGAAGCGAGCAGTACTTC.

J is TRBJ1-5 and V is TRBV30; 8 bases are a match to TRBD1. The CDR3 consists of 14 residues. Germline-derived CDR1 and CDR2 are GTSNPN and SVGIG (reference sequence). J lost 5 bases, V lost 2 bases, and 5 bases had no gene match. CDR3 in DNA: TGTGCCTGGAGTACCGGGACAGGACATCAGCCCCAGCATTTT. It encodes CAWSTGTGHQPQHF.

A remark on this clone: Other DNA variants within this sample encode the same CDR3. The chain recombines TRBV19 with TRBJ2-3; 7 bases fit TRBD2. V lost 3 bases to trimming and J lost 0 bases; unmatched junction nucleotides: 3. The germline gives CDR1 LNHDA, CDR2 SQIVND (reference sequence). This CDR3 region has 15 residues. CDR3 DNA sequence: TGTGCCAGTAGTATTTGGGGGGGGAGCACAGATACGCAGTATTTT. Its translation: CASSIWGGSTDTQYF.

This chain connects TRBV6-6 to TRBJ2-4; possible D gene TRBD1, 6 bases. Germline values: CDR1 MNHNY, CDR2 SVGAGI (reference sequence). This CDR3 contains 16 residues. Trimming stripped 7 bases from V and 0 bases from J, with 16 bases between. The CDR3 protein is CASTPQGPLAKNIQYF. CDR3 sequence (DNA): TGTGCCAGCACTCCACAGGGCCCATTAGCCAAAAACATTCAGTACTTC.

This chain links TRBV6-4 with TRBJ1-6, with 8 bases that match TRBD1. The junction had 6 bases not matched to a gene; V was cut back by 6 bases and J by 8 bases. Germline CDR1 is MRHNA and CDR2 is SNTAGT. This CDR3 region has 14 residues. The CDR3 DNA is TGTGCCAGCAGCCTGACAGGGGTGGATTCACCCCTCCACTTT. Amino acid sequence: CASSLTGVDSPLHF.

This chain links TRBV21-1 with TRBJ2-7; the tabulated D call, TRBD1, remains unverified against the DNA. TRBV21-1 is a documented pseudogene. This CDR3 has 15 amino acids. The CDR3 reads CASSKAPTTNYEQYF. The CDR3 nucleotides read TGTGCCAGCAGCAAAGCCCCGACAACGAACTACGAGCAGTACTTC.

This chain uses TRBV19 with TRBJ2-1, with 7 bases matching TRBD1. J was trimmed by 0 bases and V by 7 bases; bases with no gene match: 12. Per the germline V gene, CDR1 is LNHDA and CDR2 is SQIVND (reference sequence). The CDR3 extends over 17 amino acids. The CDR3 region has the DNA TGTGCCAGTACACGGAACTTTCGGGACAGCTCCTACAATGAGCAGTTCTTC. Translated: CASTRNFRDSSYNEQFF.

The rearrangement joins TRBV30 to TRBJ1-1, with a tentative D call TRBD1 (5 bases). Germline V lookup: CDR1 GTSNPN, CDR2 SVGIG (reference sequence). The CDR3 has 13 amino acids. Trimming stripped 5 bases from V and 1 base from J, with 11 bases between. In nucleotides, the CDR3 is TGTGCCTGGCAGAGACAGAGGAACACTGAAGCTTTCTTT. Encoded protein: CAWQRQRNTEAFF.